The 20 T cell receptor beta chains listed next were all sequenced from one sample in a study of T cell responses to AZD1222 COVID-19 vaccine. The protocol was immunoSEQ multiplex PCR, while the TCRdb copy is restricted to in-frame clones and leaves out a portion. Among some 200,000 clones listed, over 85% were seen once. Sequenced material: peripheral blood, taken on day 0 of AZD1222 vaccination. These TCRs come from an adult in good health.

V gene TRBV7-9 combines with J gene TRBJ1-5; D gene uncertain. The CDR3 is made up of 14 amino acids. Germline CDR1 SEHNR, CDR2 FQNEAQ (reference sequence). Trimming cost V 9 bases and J 3 bases, with 15 bases left between them. This CDR3 is CASTAHSSNQPQHF. CDR3 nucleotides: TGTGCCAGTACTGCCCACAGTTCCAATCAGCCCCAGCATTTT.

This clone was counted a single time. The chain recombines TRBV2 with TRBJ1-6; D perhaps matches TRBD1 (5 bases). Trimming pared 3 bases from V and 1 base from J, leaving 7 bases between. Germline V lookup: CDR1 SNHLY, CDR2 FYNNEI. This CDR3 has 15 amino acids. The CDR3 protein is CASSDGGSYNSPLHF. The CDR3 DNA reads TGTGCCAGCAGTGACGGGGGTTCCTATAATTCACCCCTCCACTTT. Full variable domain (missing parts from reference TRBV2 and TRBJ1-6): EPEVTQTPSHQVTQMGQEVILRCVPISNHLYFYWYRQILGQKVEFLVSFYNNEISEKSEIFDDQFSVERPDGSNFTLKIRSTKLEDSAMYFCASSDGGSYNSPLHFGNGTRLTVT.

The chain combines TRBV5-1 with TRBJ2-4; D is undetermined. CDR3 length equals 13 residues. Germline values: CDR1 SGHRS, CDR2 YFSETQ. V was clipped by 4 bases and J by 3 bases, with 8 bases between them. The DNA for the CDR3 is TGCGCCAGCAGCGGCGGTAGCAAAAACATTCAGTACTTC. Translation gives CASSGGSKNIQYF.

The rearrangement links TRBV11-2 to TRBJ2-6, with 8 bases fitting TRBD1. Per germline, CDR1 SGHAT and CDR2 FQNNGV. V lost 3 bases, J lost 4 bases, and 14 bases stayed unmatched. The CDR3 extends over 19 amino acids. In DNA form, the CDR3 reads TGTGCCAGCAGCTTTCGGGGCAGGGGGCACCAGTCCGGGGCCAACGTCCTGACTTTC. Translating gives CASSFRGRGHQSGANVLTF. The complete variable domain, with remaining parts taken from reference TRBV11-2 and TRBJ2-6, reads EAGVAQSPRYKIIEKRQSVAFWCNPISGHATLYWYQQILGQGPKLLIQFQNNGVVDDSQLPKDRFSAERLKGVDSTLKIQPAKLEDSAVYLCASSFRGRGHQSGANVLTFGAGSRLTVL.

This clone was detected only once. The chain carries TRBV7-8 and TRBJ2-3; 13 positions match TRBD2. The CDR3 runs 19 residues. Trimming cost V 0 bases and J 0 bases; bases outside gene matches: 6. The germline CDR1 and CDR2 sequences are SGHVS and FQNEAQ. The chain's CDR3 is CASSLAVGLAGLSTDTQYF. As DNA, the CDR3 is TGTGCCAGCAGCTTAGCCGTGGGACTAGCGGGACTTAGCACAGATACGCAGTATTTT.

The CDR3 nucleotides are TGTGCCAGCAGTGCGGAGGGAGTAGGCAAAAACATTCAGTACTTC. The encoded protein is CASSAEGVGKNIQYF. This chain uses TRBV2 with TRBJ2-4; tentative D call: TRBD2 (6 bases). CDR3 length: 15 residues. V shed 4 bases and J shed 3 bases, with 13 bases lying between them. The germline V gene has CDR1 SNHLY and CDR2 FYNNEI.

The V and J genes are TRBV7-2 and TRBJ1-3; D gene unclear. Germline V gene data show CDR1 as SGHTA and CDR2 as FQGNSA. Trimming shortened V by 1 base and J by 0 bases, and 7 bases separated the two germline ends. The CDR3 runs 15 residues. As DNA, the CDR3 is TGTGCCAGCAGCTTAGTATCCGACTCTGGAAACACCATATATTTT. Amino acids: CASSLVSDSGNTIYF.

V and J are TRBV13 and TRBJ1-1, with D possibly TRBD1 on 5 matching bases. Germline V gene lookup returns CDR1 PRHDT and CDR2 FYEKMQ (reference sequence). V was pared by 5 bases and J by 3 bases, with 16 bases between. The CDR3 has 15 amino acids. The CDR3 protein is CASSPGGEIDTEAFF. The CDR3, as DNA: TGTGCCAGCAGCCCCGGGGGGGAGATTGACACTGAAGCTTTCTTT.

The CDR3 DNA reads TGCGCCAGCAGCCCGGTCGGCGGGACCCCTAATGAAAAACTGTTTTTT. Its protein is CASSPVGGTPNEKLFF. The chain recombines TRBV4-1 with TRBJ1-4; possible D gene TRBD1, 5 bases. V lost 4 bases, J lost 3 bases, and 15 bases lay in between. Germline V gives CDR1 MGHRA, CDR2 YSYEKL. This CDR3 spans 16 amino acids.

J is TRBJ1-1 and V is TRBV19; D unclear. The V end lost 6 bases, the J end lost 1 base, and 12 bases lay between the germline ends. The CDR3 length is 14 residues. In germline, CDR1 is LNHDA, CDR2 SQIVND (reference sequence). This chain's CDR3 is CASRARGANTEAFF. The CDR3 region has the DNA TGTGCCAGTAGGGCACGGGGAGCGAACACTGAAGCTTTCTTT.

The chain has TRBV7-9 and TRBJ1-4; 9 bases are a match to TRBD1. This CDR3 is built from 15 residues. Per germline, CDR1 SEHNR and CDR2 FQNEAQ (reference sequence). Trimming took 5 bases from V and 3 from J; bases not matched to a gene: 4. The chain's CDR3 is CASSRTGASNEKLFF. The CDR3 DNA reads as TGTGCCAGCAGCCGGACAGGGGCCTCTAATGAAAAACTGTTTTTT.

This chain connects TRBV28 to TRBJ1-1; no reliable D call. Germline V CDR1 and CDR2: MDHEN, SYDVKM. V shed 5 bases and J shed 0 bases, with 7 bases lying between them. CDR3 length: 13 residues. This CDR3 reads CASSQFMNTEAFF. CDR3 bases: TGTGCCAGCAGTCAATTTATGAACACTGAAGCTTTCTTT.

A single count supports this clone. This chain connects TRBV3-1 (or the pseudogene TRBV3-2) to TRBJ2-7; D ambiguous. This CDR3 contains 12 residues. Per the germline V gene, CDR1 is LGHDT and CDR2 is YNNKEL (reference sequence). The V end was cut by 2 bases, the J end by 4 bases, with 6 bases between. The DNA of the CDR3 is TGTGCCAGCAGCCAAATGAGGTACGAGCAGTACTTC. Protein product: CASSQMRYEQYF.

This chain joins TRBV11-3 and TRBJ2-7; D perhaps matches TRBD2 (5 bases). Per germline, CDR1 SGHNT and CDR2 YENEEA. The CDR3 runs 14 residues. Trimming left V 1 base short and J 5 bases short, with 12 bases between. The CDR3 DNA follows: TGTGCCAGCAGCTTAGGATTTTTGGAGGACGAGCAGTACTTC. The encoded protein is CASSLGFLEDEQYF. Full variable domain (rest looked up from reference TRBV11-3 and TRBJ2-7): EAGVVQSPRYKIIEKKQPVAFWCNPISGHNTLYWYLQNLGQGPELLIRYENEEAVDDSQLPKDRFSAERLKGVDSTLKIQPAELGDSAVYLCASSLGFLEDEQYFGPGTRLTVT.

V gene TRBV5-1 combines with J gene TRBJ2-5; D not certain. Trimming cost V 7 bases and J 4 bases, with 14 bases left between them. Germline loops: CDR1 SGHRS, CDR2 YFSETQ. The CDR3 covers 13 residues. CDR3 nucleotides: TGCGCCAGCCGAGAGACAACCCCAGAGACCCAGTACTTC. This translates into CASRETTPETQYF.

This clone was observed a handful of times. The V gene is TRBV5-1, the J gene TRBJ1-5; D not certain. The CDR3 spans 17 residues. Per germline, CDR1 SGHRS and CDR2 YFSETQ. Trimming removed 4 bases at V and 2 bases at J, with 19 bases between. This CDR3 is CASSPEGINVGNQPQHF. For the CDR3, the DNA is TGCGCCAGCAGCCCGGAGGGCATCAATGTCGGCAATCAGCCCCAGCATTTT.

The chain uses TRBV5-1 and TRBJ1-6, with unresolved D. V was pared by 0 bases and J by 7 bases, with 11 bases between. This CDR3 region has 15 residues. Germline-derived CDR1 and CDR2 are SGHRS and YFSETQ. Written as DNA, the CDR3 is TGCGCCAGCAGCTTGGTCTCGGGGAACAATTCACCCCTCCACTTT. Its translation is CASSLVSGNNSPLHF.

The chain uses TRBV5-6 and TRBJ1-6; 9 bases match TRBD1. Per germline, CDR1 SGHDT and CDR2 YYEEEE. The CDR3 is 16 amino acids. V dropped 4 bases and J dropped 8; count of bases not matched to a gene: 10. CDR3 sequence (DNA): TGTGCCAGCAGCACCCTACAGGGGGCGTGGGATTCACCCCTCCACTTT. Its translation is CASSTLQGAWDSPLHF.

The chain is built from TRBV3-1 (or the pseudogene TRBV3-2) and TRBJ2-7; 9 bases match TRBD1. This CDR3 is 15 amino acids long. The germline CDR1 and CDR2 sequences are LGHDT and YNNKEL (reference sequence). J gave up 0 bases and V 5 bases, and 5 bases lay outside the gene matches. CDR3 in amino acids: CASSLDRGYSYEQYF. DNA of the CDR3: TGTGCCAGCAGCTTGGACAGGGGCTACTCCTACGAGCAGTACTTC.

The V call is TRBV5-5, the J call TRBJ1-3, with D perhaps TRBD1 (6 bases). The V and J ends lost 4 bases and 1 base respectively, with 9 bases between them. This CDR3 is built from 14 residues. Germline loops: CDR1 SGHKS, CDR2 YYEKEE (reference sequence). The CDR3 here is CASSATGSGNTIYF. In nucleotides, the CDR3 is TGTGCCAGCAGCGCTACAGGGTCTGGAAACACCATATATTTT. The full variable domain, with the rest looked up from reference TRBV5-5 and TRBJ1-3, is DAGVTQSPTHLIKTRGQQVTLRCSPISGHKSVSWYQQVLGQGPQFIFQYYEKEERGRGNFPDRFSARQFPNYSSELNVNALLLGDSALYLCASSATGSGNTIYFGEGSWLTVV.